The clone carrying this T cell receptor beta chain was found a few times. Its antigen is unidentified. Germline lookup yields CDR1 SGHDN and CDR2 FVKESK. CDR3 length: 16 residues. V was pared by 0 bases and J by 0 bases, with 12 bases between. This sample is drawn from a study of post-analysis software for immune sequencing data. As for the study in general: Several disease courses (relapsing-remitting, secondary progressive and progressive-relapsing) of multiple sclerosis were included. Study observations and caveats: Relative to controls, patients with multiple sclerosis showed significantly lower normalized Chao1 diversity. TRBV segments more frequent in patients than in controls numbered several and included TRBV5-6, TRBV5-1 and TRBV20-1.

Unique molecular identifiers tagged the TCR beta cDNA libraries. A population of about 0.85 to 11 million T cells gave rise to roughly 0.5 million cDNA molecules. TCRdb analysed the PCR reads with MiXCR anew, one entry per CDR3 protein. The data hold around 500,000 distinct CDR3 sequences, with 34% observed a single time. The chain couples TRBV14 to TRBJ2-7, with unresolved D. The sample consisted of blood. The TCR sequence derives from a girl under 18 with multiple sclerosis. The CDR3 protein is CASSQDPRTPSYEQYF. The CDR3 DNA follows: TGTGCCAGCAGCCAAGACCCCCGAACCCCCTCCTACGAGCAGTACTTC.